The 18 T cell receptor beta chains below were found in one sample sequenced in a study of control samples from healthy donors and cancer patients. Sequencing used immunoSEQ multiplex PCR; TCRdb keeps in-frame clones, though not all of them. The sample lists more than 95,000 clones, roughly 87% occurring once. Sequences were obtained from blood. The source is a man aged 18 to 30 in good health.

The chain combines TRBV7-9 with TRBJ2-5; D uncertain. This CDR3 has 13 amino acids. Germline CDR1 SEHNR, CDR2 FQNEAQ (reference sequence). The ends were cut back, 10 bases at V and 1 base at J, with 13 bases in the middle. As DNA, the CDR3 is TGTGCCACGACTGCAGACGGCCAAGAGACCCAGTACTTC. Translated: CATTADGQETQYF.

V is TRBV6-5 and J is TRBJ1-1; 8 positions agree with TRBD1. Unmatched junction bases numbered 5, after V lost 6 bases and J lost 5 bases. In germline, CDR1 is MNHEY, CDR2 SVGAGI. The CDR3 is 13 amino acids. The CDR3 bases are TGTGCCAGCAGACACACAGGGGGTACTGAAGCTTTCTTT. It codes for CASRHTGGTEAFF.

The CDR3 reads CASSVQGGQPQHF. In DNA form, the CDR3 reads TGTGCCAGTAGCGTTCAGGGCGGCCAGCCCCAGCATTTT. The J gene is TRBJ1-5, the V gene TRBV19; the D gene is possibly TRBD1 (5 bases). Trimming cost V 6 bases and J 7 bases, with 13 bases left between them. CDR3 length: 13 amino acids. CDR1 LNHDA and CDR2 SQIVND come from the germline V gene (reference sequence).

The rearrangement joins TRBV3-1 (or the pseudogene TRBV3-2) to TRBJ2-3; D is unresolved. The CDR3 is 15 residues long. V lost 5 bases, J lost 0 bases, and 12 bases lay in between. Germline V CDR1 and CDR2: LGHDT, YNNKEL (reference sequence). CDR3 DNA: TGTGCCAGCAGCTTGAGACGGTCTAGCACAGATACGCAGTATTTT. It encodes CASSLRRSSTDTQYF.

V is TRBV9 and J is TRBJ2-1; 7 positions agree with TRBD2. The CDR3 loop spans 19 amino acids. The trim removed 3 bases at V and 8 bases at J, leaving 23 bases unmatched. Germline CDR1 SGDLS, CDR2 YYNGEE. The CDR3 protein is CASSGLGGTHLGAYHEQFF. CDR3 nucleotide sequence: TGTGCCAGCAGCGGGTTGGGGGGGACCCACTTAGGAGCTTACCATGAGCAGTTCTTC.

This clone was seen only a few times. The chain employs TRBV6-5 and TRBJ1-1, with D tentatively TRBD1 (5 bases). The CDR3 totals 15 residues. Germline V gives CDR1 MNHEY, CDR2 SVGAGI. V lost 6 bases and J 1 base, leaving 15 bases between the germline ends. This CDR3 is CASSPTQGGNTEAFF. The CDR3 bases are TGTGCCAGCAGCCCGACTCAGGGTGGGAACACTGAAGCTTTCTTT.

V gene TRBV7-7 combines with J gene TRBJ2-3; 7 bases are a match to TRBD2. After removal of 2 bases from V and 6 bases from J, the junction contained 8 bases not matched to a gene. The V gene's germline CDR1 is SSHAT and CDR2 FNYEAQ (reference sequence). CDR3 length equals 15 residues. The CDR3 loop reads CASSLTFAGADTQYF. The DNA for the CDR3 is TGTGCCAGCAGCTTAACGTTTGCGGGAGCTGATACGCAGTATTTT.

This clone showed up just once. The rearrangement uses TRBV5-6 and TRBJ2-2, with TRBD2 matching over 9 bases. CDR3 length: 16 residues. Per germline, CDR1 SGHDT and CDR2 YYEEEE. The V gene end was trimmed by 3 bases and the J gene end by 6 bases; junction bases not matched to a gene: 9. The CDR3 reads CASSWGTSPRAGELFF. CDR3 nucleotides: TGTGCCAGCAGCTGGGGGACTAGCCCAAGGGCCGGGGAGCTGTTTTTT.

The chain is built from TRBV24-1 and TRBJ2-1; unclear D gene. This CDR3 region has 13 residues. CDR1 and CDR2 (germline): KGHDR, SFDVKD. Trimming removed 0 bases at V and 5 bases at J, with 4 bases between. The CDR3 DNA reads TGTGCCACCAGTGATTTGCTACACAATGAGCAGTTCTTC. Translation gives CATSDLLHNEQFF.

This chain uses TRBV27 with TRBJ1-2; unclear D gene. The CDR3 length is 15 residues. V was trimmed by 6 bases and J by 8 bases, leaving 22 bases between them. Germline lookup yields CDR1 MNHEY and CDR2 SMNVEV (reference sequence). The CDR3 sequence is CASSSGTGRLTGYTF. The CDR3, as DNA: TGTGCCAGCAGCTCCGGAACCGGTCGGCTAACAGGCTACACCTTC.

V and J are TRBV27 and TRBJ2-7, with TRBD2 as a possible D gene (6 bases). This CDR3 region has 13 residues. Trimming removed 7 bases at V and 4 bases at J, with 14 bases between. CDR1 and CDR2 (germline): MNHEY, SMNVEV (reference sequence). This chain's CDR3 is CASKVGGGYEQYF. The CDR3 bases are TGTGCCAGCAAGGTCGGTGGGGGGTACGAGCAGTACTTC.

The gene calls are TRBV5-4 and TRBJ2-5; 9 nucleotides align to TRBD1. CDR3 length equals 18 residues. CDR1 and CDR2 (germline): SGHNT, YYREEE (reference sequence). V shed 4 bases, J shed 3 bases, and the junction held 16 bases outside the gene matches. Written as DNA, the CDR3 is TGTGCCAGCAGCCCGGGGCGGGTCAGGACAGGGGTCAAAGAGACCCAGTACTTC. This encodes CASSPGRVRTGVKETQYF.

The chain carries TRBV30 and TRBJ2-1, with D perhaps TRBD2 (6 bases). Germline CDR1 and CDR2: GTSNPN and SVGIG (reference sequence). The CDR3 runs to 15 residues. V was pared by 3 bases and J by 9 bases, with 21 bases between. CDR3 sequence reads: CAWSSMTTRRGEQFF. Here the CDR3 DNA reads TGTGCCTGGAGCTCGATGACTACCCGGCGGGGTGAGCAGTTCTTC.

The chain combines TRBV6-2 or TRBV6-3 with TRBJ1-2; weak D call: TRBD1 (6 bases). The CDR3 is 15 residues long. Trimming removed 2 bases from V and 2 bases from J, with 12 bases in between. Germline CDR1 MNHEY, CDR2 SVGEGT. CDR3 bases: TGTGCCAGCAGTTACGAAGGGGGGAGGAACTATGGCTACACCTTC. As protein: CASSYEGGRNYGYTF.

This clone was seen only a few times. The chain couples TRBV4-3 to TRBJ2-7; D may be TRBD1 or TRBD2 (5 bases each). CDR1 LGHNA and CDR2 YSLEER come from the germline V gene. Trimming removed 0 bases from V and 2 bases from J, with 11 bases in between. The CDR3 length is 15 residues. The DNA of the CDR3 is TGCGCCAGCAGCCAAGAGGGACGGGCCCCCTACGAGCAGTACTTC. Translated, it gives CASSQEGRAPYEQYF.

The chain is built from TRBV7-3 and TRBJ2-7; 7 bases are shared with TRBD1. There are 13 residues in the CDR3. Germline assignment: CDR1 SGHTA and CDR2 FQGTGA. The J segment lost 6 bases and the V segment lost 3 bases, leaving 5 bases of the junction unmatched. CDR3 protein: CASSFETGREQYF. DNA for the CDR3: TGTGCCAGCAGCTTCGAGACAGGGCGCGAGCAGTACTTC.

V gene TRBV27 combines with J gene TRBJ2-7; tentative D call: TRBD2 (5 bases). The CDR3 has 13 amino acids. Germline V lookup: CDR1 MNHEY, CDR2 SMNVEV (reference sequence). Trimming took off 8 bases at V and 0 bases at J, with 11 bases between the two ends. CDR3 in amino acids: CASGSGSSYEQYF. The CDR3 region has the DNA TGTGCCAGCGGGAGCGGATCCTCCTACGAGCAGTACTTC.

The chain is built from TRBV7-9 and TRBJ2-2, with TRBD1 matching 9 bases. V trimming: 6 bases; J trimming: 3 bases; junction bases outside the gene matches: 11. Germline CDR1 reads SEHNR; CDR2 reads FQNEAQ (reference sequence). This CDR3 contains 17 residues. CDR3 DNA sequence: TGTGCCAGCAGGGGATCTCGGGACAGGGAATACACCGGGGAGCTGTTTTTT. Amino acid sequence: CASRGSRDREYTGELFF.